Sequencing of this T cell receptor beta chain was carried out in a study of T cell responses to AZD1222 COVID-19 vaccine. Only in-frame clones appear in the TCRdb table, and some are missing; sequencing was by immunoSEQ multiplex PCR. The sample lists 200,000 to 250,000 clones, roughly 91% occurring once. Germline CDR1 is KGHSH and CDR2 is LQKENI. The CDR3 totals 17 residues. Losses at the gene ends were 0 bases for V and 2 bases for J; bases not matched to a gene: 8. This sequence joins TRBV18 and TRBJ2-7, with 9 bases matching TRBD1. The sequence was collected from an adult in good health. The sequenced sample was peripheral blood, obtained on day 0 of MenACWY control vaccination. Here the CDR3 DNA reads TGTGCCAGCTCACCACCGGTGACGGACAGGGGCACCTACGAGCAGTACTTC. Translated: CASSPPVTDRGTYEQYF.